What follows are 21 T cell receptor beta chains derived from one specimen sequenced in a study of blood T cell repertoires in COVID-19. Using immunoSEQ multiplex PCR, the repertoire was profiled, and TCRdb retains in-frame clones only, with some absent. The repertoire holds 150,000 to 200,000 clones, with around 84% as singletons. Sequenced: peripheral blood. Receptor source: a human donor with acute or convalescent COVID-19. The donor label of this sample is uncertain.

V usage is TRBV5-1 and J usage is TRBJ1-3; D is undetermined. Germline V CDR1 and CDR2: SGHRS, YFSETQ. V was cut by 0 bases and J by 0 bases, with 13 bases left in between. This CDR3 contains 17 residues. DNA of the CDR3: TGCGCCAGCAGCTTGGTTCCCAGTTATTTCTCTGGAAACACCATATATTTT. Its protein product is CASSLVPSYFSGNTIYF. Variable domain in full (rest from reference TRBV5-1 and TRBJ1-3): KAGVTQTPRYLIKTRGQQVTLSCSPISGHRSVSWYQQTPGQGLQFLFEYFSETQRNKGNFPGRFSGRQFSNSRSEMNVSTLELGDSALYLCASSLVPSYFSGNTIYFGEGSWLTVV.

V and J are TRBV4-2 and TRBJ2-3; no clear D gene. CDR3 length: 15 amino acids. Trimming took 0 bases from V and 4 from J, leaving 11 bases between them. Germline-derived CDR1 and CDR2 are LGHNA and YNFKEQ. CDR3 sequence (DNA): TGTGCCAGCAGCCAAGATGATGGAGATGCAGATACGCAGTATTTT. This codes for CASSQDDGDADTQYF.

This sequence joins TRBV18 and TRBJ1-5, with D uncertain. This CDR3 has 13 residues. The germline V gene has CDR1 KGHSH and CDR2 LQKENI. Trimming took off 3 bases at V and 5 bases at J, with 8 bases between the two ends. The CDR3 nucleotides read TGTGCCAGCTCACCTGAGGATCATCAGCCCCAGCATTTT. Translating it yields CASSPEDHQPQHF.

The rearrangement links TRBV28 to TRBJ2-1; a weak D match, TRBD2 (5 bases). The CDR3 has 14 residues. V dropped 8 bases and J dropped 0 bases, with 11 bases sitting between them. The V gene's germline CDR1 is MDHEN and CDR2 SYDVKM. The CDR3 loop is CASGGLSSYNEQFF. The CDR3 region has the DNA TGTGCCAGCGGTGGACTGAGCTCCTACAATGAGCAGTTCTTC.

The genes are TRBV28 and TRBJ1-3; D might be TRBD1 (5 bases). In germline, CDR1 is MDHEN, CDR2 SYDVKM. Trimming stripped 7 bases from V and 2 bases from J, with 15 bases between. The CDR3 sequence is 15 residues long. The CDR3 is CASTPFPGTGNTIYF. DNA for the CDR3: TGTGCCAGCACTCCTTTCCCAGGGACTGGAAACACCATATATTTT.

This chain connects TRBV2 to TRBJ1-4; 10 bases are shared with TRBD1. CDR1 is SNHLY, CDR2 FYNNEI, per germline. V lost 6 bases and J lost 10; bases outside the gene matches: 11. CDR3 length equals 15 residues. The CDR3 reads CASSLDRGGVGKLFF. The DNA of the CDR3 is TGTGCCAGCAGCTTGGACAGGGGGGGCGTTGGAAAACTGTTTTTT.

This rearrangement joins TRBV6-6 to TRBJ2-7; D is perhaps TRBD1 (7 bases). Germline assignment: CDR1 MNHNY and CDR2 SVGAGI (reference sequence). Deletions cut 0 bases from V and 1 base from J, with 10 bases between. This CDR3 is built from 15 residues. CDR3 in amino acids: CASSYSAGGSYEQYF. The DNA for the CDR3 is TGTGCCAGCAGTTACTCGGCAGGGGGGTCCTACGAGCAGTACTTC.

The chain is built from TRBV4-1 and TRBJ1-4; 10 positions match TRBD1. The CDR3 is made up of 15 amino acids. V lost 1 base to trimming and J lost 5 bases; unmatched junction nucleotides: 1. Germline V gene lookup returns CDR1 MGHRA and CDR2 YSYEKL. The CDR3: CASSQAGQGNEKLFF. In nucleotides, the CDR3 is TGCGCCAGCAGCCAAGCGGGACAGGGGAATGAAAAACTGTTTTTT.

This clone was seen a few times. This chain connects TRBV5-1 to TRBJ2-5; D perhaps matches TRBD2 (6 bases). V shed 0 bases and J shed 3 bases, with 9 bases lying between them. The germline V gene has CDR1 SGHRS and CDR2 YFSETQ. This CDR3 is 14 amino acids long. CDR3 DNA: TGCGCCAGCAGCTTGGGGAGGGAGAAAGAGACCCAGTACTTC. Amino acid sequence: CASSLGREKETQYF. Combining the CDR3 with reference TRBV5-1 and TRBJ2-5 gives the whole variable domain KAGVTQTPRYLIKTRGQQVTLSCSPISGHRSVSWYQQTPGQGLQFLFEYFSETQRNKGNFPGRFSGRQFSNSRSEMNVSTLELGDSALYLCASSLGREKETQYFGPGTRLLVL.

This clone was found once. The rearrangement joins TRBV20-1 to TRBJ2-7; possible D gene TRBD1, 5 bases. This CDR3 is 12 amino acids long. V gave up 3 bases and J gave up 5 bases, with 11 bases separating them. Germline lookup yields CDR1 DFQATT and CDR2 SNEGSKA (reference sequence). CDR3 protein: CSASTAGHEQYF. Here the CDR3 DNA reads TGCAGTGCTAGTACGGCAGGGCACGAGCAGTACTTC.

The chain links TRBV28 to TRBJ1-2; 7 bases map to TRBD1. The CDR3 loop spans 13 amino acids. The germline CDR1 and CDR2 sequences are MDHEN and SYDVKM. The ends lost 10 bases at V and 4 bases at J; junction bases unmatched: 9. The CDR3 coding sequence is TGTGCCACCAGGACAGGTGATGGCTATGGCTACACCTTC. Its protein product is CATRTGDGYGYTF.

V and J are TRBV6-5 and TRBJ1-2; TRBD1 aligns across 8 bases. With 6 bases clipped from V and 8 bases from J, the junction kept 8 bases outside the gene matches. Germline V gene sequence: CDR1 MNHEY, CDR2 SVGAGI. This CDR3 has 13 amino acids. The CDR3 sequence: CASSTTGEGGYTF. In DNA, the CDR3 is TGTGCCAGCAGCACGACAGGGGAGGGGGGCTACACCTTC.

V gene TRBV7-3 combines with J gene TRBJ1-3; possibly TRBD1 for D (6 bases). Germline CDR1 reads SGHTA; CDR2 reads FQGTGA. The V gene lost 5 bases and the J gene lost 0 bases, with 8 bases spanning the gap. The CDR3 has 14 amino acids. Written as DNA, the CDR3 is TGTGCCAGCAGCCCGGACAGCTCTGGAAACACCATATATTTT. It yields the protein CASSPDSSGNTIYF.

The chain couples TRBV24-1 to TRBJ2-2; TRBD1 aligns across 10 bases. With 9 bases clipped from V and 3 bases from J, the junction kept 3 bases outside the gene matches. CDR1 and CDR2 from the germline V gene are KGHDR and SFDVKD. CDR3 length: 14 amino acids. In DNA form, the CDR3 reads TGTGCCACCGCTGGACAGGGGGACACCGGGGAGCTGTTTTTT. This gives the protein CATAGQGDTGELFF.

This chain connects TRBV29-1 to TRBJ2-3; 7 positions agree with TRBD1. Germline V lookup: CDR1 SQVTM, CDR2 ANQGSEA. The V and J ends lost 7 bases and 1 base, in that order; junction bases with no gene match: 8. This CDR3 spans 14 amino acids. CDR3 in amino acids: CSATLGQGTDTQYF. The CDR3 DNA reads TGCAGCGCCACTTTAGGACAGGGCACAGATACGCAGTATTTT.

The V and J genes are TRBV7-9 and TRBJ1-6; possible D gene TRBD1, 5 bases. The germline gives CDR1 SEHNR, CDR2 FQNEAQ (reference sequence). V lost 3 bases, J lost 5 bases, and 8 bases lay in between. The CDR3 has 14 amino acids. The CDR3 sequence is CASSFDSDNSPLHF. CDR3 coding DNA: TGTGCCAGCAGCTTCGACAGCGATAATTCACCCCTCCACTTT.

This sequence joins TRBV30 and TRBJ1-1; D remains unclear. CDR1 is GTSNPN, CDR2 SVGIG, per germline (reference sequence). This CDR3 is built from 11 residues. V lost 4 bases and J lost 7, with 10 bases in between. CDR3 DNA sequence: TGTGCCTGGATGAGGGCATTTGAAGCTTTCTTT. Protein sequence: CAWMRAFEAFF. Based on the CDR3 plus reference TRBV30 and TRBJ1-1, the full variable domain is SQTIHQWPATLVQPVGSPLSLECTVEGTSNPNLYWYRQAAGRGLQLLFYSVGIGQISSEVPQNLSASRPQDRQFILSSKKLLLSDSGFYLCAWMRAFEAFFGQGTRLTVV.

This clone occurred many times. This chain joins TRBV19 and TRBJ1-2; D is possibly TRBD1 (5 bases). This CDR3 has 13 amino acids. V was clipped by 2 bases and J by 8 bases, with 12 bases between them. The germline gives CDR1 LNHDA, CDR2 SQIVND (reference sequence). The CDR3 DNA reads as TGTGCCAGTAGTATACTCCGGGGGGAAGGCTACACCTTC. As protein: CASSILRGEGYTF.

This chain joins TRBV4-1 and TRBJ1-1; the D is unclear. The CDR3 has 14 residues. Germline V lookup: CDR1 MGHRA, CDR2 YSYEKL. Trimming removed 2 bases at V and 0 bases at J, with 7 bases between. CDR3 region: CASSQPVMNTEAFF. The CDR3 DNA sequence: TGCGCCAGCAGCCAACCGGTGATGAACACTGAAGCTTTCTTT.

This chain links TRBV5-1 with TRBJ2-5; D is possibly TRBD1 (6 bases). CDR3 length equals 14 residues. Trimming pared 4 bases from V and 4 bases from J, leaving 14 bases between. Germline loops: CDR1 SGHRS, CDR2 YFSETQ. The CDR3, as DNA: TGCGCCAGCAGCACACAGGGAGCCCGAGAGACCCAGTACTTC. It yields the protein CASSTQGARETQYF.

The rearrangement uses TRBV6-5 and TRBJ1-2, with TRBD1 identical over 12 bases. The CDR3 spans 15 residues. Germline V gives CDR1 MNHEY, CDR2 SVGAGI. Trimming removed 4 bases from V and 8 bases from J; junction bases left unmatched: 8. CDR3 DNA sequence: TGTGCCAGCAGTTCCCCGGGACAGGGGGCGAAGGGCTACACCTTC. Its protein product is CASSSPGQGAKGYTF.